This TCR beta chain was identified during a study of blood T cell repertoires in COVID-19. TCRdb's table, derived via immunoSEQ multiplex PCR, lists solely in-frame clones and lacks some. The table shows about 310,000 clones, with roughly 90% occurring only once. The V and J ends lost 2 bases and 5 bases, in that order; junction bases with no gene match: 9. The germline V gene encodes CDR1 MNHEY and CDR2 SVGAGI. The length of the CDR3 is 15 residues. Two negative PCRs, clearance, or symptom resolution had been documented for recovered Cohort 3 donors. This TCR derives from a woman aged 40-49 years who had recovered from COVID-19. Sequencing used PBMCs or T cells enriched from blood (not recorded which). The V and J genes are TRBV6-5 and TRBJ2-7; 7 bases are shared with TRBD1. In DNA, the CDR3 is TGTGCCAGCAGTTACCCCCGACAGGGTAGGGACGAGCAGTACTTC. It specifies CASSYPRQGRDEQYF.